This is a list of T cell receptor beta chains from one sample in a study of shared clonotypes between healthy human individuals. Method: immunoSEQ multiplex PCR; TCRdb's copy keeps in-frame clones and lacks some. The sample has about a million clones; about 75% are singletons. The specimen sequenced was memory CD4+ T cells sorted from blood. These receptor sequences come from a man between 18 and 35 years old in good health. The CDR3 runs from the conserved cysteine through the conserved F or W. The D gene is left open where the match is weak. Expanded clones are given a class, and other clones once, few, many or no size at all.

V	J	size	D	CDR3	DNA
TRBV5-1	TRBJ1-2	NA	NA	CASSLGPGYGYTF	TGCGCCAGCAGCTTGGGGCCGGGCTATGGCTACACCTTC
TRBV2	TRBJ1-1	NA	TRBD1	CASSKEQGKNTEAFF	TGTGCCAGCAGTAAGGAACAGGGGAAAAACACTGAAGCTTTCTTT
TRBV20-1	TRBJ1-4	NA	NA	CSTLTREKLFF	TGCAGCACACTTACCCGCGAAAAACTGTTTTTT
TRBV10-1	TRBJ1-1	few	NA	CASSDPGRAEAFF	TGCGCCAGCAGTGACCCAGGCCGGGCTGAAGCTTTCTTT
TRBV5-1	TRBJ2-2	many	TRBD2	CASSSRTSGVITGELFF	TGCGCCAGCAGCAGCAGGACTAGCGGGGTTATCACCGGGGAGCTGTTTTTT
TRBV5-1	TRBJ2-6	NA	TRBD1	CASSPGQGVGSGANVLTF	TGCGCCAGCAGTCCCGGACAGGGGGTTGGGTCTGGGGCCAACGTCCTGACTTTC
TRBV5-4	TRBJ2-3	NA	TRBD2	CASSPRTSGALTDTQYF	TGTGCCAGCAGCCCAAGGACTAGCGGGGCCCTCACAGATACGCAGTATTTT
TRBV18	TRBJ1-2	NA	NA	CASSPPNGQGYTF	TGTGCCAGCTCACCGCCGAACGGGCAGGGCTACACCTTC
TRBV4-1	TRBJ2-7	NA	TRBD1	CASSQPGQVYEQYF	TGCGCCAGCAGCCAACCCGGACAGGTGTACGAGCAGTACTTC
TRBV11-2	TRBJ2-1	few	NA	CASSLNLYNEQFF	TGTGCCAGCAGCCTAAATCTCTACAATGAGCAGTTCTTC
TRBV4-3	TRBJ1-2	NA	NA	CASSQELRAGGPYGYTF	TGCGCCAGCAGCCAAGAACTGAGGGCGGGGGGCCCCTATGGCTACACCTTC
TRBV10-1	TRBJ1-1	NA	TRBD1	CASSSGQGAYTEAFF	TGCGCCAGCAGCTCGGGACAGGGGGCCTATACTGAAGCTTTCTTT
TRBV9	TRBJ2-2	NA	TRBD2	CASSARAGGPNTGELFF	TGTGCCAGCAGCGCGAGAGCGGGGGGGCCTAACACCGGGGAGCTGTTTTTT
TRBV5-6	TRBJ2-1	NA	NA	CASSSSALYHEQFF	TGTGCCAGCAGCTCATCCGCCCTTTACCATGAGCAGTTCTTC
TRBV27	TRBJ2-7	NA	TRBD1	CASSLGTGGHEQYF	TGTGCCAGCAGTTTAGGGACAGGGGGCCACGAGCAGTACTTC
TRBV5-1	TRBJ2-7	NA	TRBD1	CASSSGTGVALEQYF	TGCGCCAGCAGCTCCGGGACAGGGGTTGCCCTCGAGCAGTACTTC
TRBV5-1	TRBJ2-7	NA	TRBD2	CASRETSGPYEQYF	TGCGCCAGCAGGGAGACTAGCGGCCCCTACGAGCAGTACTTC
TRBV12-5	TRBJ1-1	NA	NA	CASGPVYSGGADVNTEAFF	TGTGCTAGTGGTCCCGTCTACAGTGGCGGAGCAGATGTGAACACTGAAGCTTTCTTT
TRBV10-3	TRBJ2-1	NA	NA	CAISQGRQQQYNEQFF	TGTGCCATCTCCCAGGGAAGACAGCAGCAGTACAATGAGCAGTTCTTC
TRBV5-4	TRBJ2-3	NA	TRBD2	CASRPRLAERGDTQYF	TGTGCCAGCAGGCCTCGACTAGCGGAGAGAGGAGATACGCAGTATTTT
TRBV6-5	TRBJ1-2	NA	TRBD1	CASSYLTGGSYGYTF	TGTGCCAGCAGTTATCTGACAGGGGGAAGCTATGGCTACACCTTC
TRBV7-2	TRBJ2-1	NA	TRBD2	CASSLGSGRAEQFF	TGTGCCAGCAGCTTAGGGAGCGGGAGGGCTGAGCAGTTCTTC
TRBV18	TRBJ2-7	NA	NA	CASQTGRGDYEQYF	TGTGCCAGTCAAACGGGCCGAGGGGACTACGAGCAGTACTTC
TRBV28	TRBJ2-2	once	NA	CASRREGLGSGELFF	TGTGCCAGCAGGCGAGAGGGGCTAGGGTCCGGGGAGCTGTTTTTT
TRBV19	TRBJ2-3	NA	TRBD2	CASSMTSGMGTDTQYF	TGTGCCAGTAGTATGACTAGCGGGATGGGCACAGATACGCAGTATTTT
TRBV5-6	TRBJ2-7	once	NA	CASSHRDVVYEQYF	TGTGCCAGCAGCCATCGGGACGTGGTCTACGAGCAGTACTTC
TRBV5-8	TRBJ2-3	NA	TRBD2	CASSSSGRSGDTQYF	TGTGCCAGCAGCTCTAGCGGGAGATCTGGAGATACGCAGTATTTT
TRBV5-8	TRBJ2-1	NA	TRBD2	CASSLNSGPSSYNEQFF	TGTGCCAGCAGCTTAAATAGCGGGCCTAGCTCCTACAATGAGCAGTTCTTC
TRBV7-2	TRBJ2-3	NA	NA	CASSLIPDTQYF	TGTGCCAGCAGCTTAATTCCCGATACGCAGTATTTT
TRBV2	TRBJ2-3	few	NA	CASAPDRFTDTQYF	TGTGCCAGCGCCCCTGACAGGTTCACAGATACGCAGTATTTT
TRBV28	TRBJ1-2	NA	NA	CASSFWGAYGYTF	TGTGCCAGCAGTTTCTGGGGGGCGTATGGCTACACCTTC
TRBV19	TRBJ1-2	many	TRBD1	CASSMDRAAGGYTF	TGTGCCAGTAGTATGGACAGGGCCGCGGGAGGCTACACCTTC
TRBV7-9	TRBJ2-3	NA	NA	CASSLAGFWDRSTDTQYF	TGTGCCAGCAGTCTAGCAGGGTTTTGGGACCGGAGCACAGATACGCAGTATTTT
TRBV9	TRBJ1-3	NA	NA	CASSVVGQAGNTIYF	TGTGCCAGCAGCGTAGTGGGTCAGGCTGGAAACACCATATATTTT
TRBV18	TRBJ2-7	NA	TRBD2	CASAGVGLRFYEQYF	TGTGCCAGCGCGGGGGTAGGGCTGCGATTCTACGAGCAGTACTTC
TRBV25-1	TRBJ1-3	once	NA	CASSGSGGTGNTIYF	TGTGCCAGCAGTGGGAGTGGAGGGACTGGAAACACCATATATTTT
TRBV7-2	TRBJ1-6	NA	NA	CASSSPAGYNSPLHF	TGTGCCAGCAGCTCCCCGGCAGGGTATAATTCACCCCTCCACTTT
TRBV5-1	TRBJ1-1	once	NA	CASSQTGTQNTEAFF	TGCGCCAGCAGCCAAACCGGGACGCAGAACACTGAAGCTTTCTTT
TRBV5-1	TRBJ2-5	NA	NA	CASSLAGIETQYF	TGCGCCAGCAGCTTGGCCGGAATCGAGACCCAGTACTTC
TRBV12-5	TRBJ1-1	NA	NA	CASGLAGSQDVAFF	TGTGCTAGTGGACTAGCAGGGAGTCAGGACGTAGCTTTCTTT
TRBV5-1	TRBJ2-1	NA	TRBD1	CASTGGAYNEQFF	TGCGCCAGCACAGGGGGAGCCTACAATGAGCAGTTCTTC
TRBV7-2	TRBJ2-3	NA	NA	CASSLRPTDTQYF	TGTGCCAGCAGCTTAAGGCCGACAGATACGCAGTATTTT
TRBV19	TRBJ2-3	NA	NA	CASGISDTQYF	TGTGCCAGTGGGATTTCCGATACGCAGTATTTT
TRBV7-2	TRBJ2-1	NA	NA	CASSLGGSLYNEQFF	TGTGCCAGCAGCTTAGGCGGCAGCCTATACAATGAGCAGTTCTTC
TRBV27	TRBJ2-7	NA	TRBD1	CASSFARGRFEQYF	TGTGCCAGCAGTTTCGCGAGGGGGCGATTTGAGCAGTACTTC
TRBV7-8	TRBJ1-3	NA	NA	CASSHRVGVIQSSDTIYF	TGTGCCAGCAGCCACAGGGTCGGGGTTATCCAGAGTAGTGACACCATATATTTT
TRBV5-4	TRBJ2-1	NA	NA	CASSLDGRGYNEQFF	TGTGCCAGCAGCTTGGACGGGAGAGGCTACAATGAGCAGTTCTTC
TRBV7-9	TRBJ1-2	NA	TRBD1	CASSLGGTGFGYTF	TGTGCCAGCAGCTTAGGGGGGACAGGGTTCGGCTACACCTTC
TRBV5-1	TRBJ2-6	NA	NA	CASTLGRSGANVLTF	TGCGCCAGCACCCTAGGCAGGTCTGGGGCCAACGTCCTGACTTTC
TRBV19	TRBJ1-5	few	NA	CASGVGGVVGQPQHF	TGTGCCAGTGGAGTCGGAGGGGTGGTTGGTCAGCCCCAGCATTTT
TRBV11-2	TRBJ1-2	NA	NA	CASSLSVINYGYTF	TGTGCCAGCAGCTTATCCGTGATTAACTATGGCTACACCTTC
TRBV5-1	TRBJ2-7	NA	NA	CASSLGGATYEQYF	TGCGCCAGCAGCTTAGGGGGGGCCACCTACGAGCAGTACTTC
TRBV6-1	TRBJ1-2	NA	NA	CASSEERRTINYGYTF	TGTGCCAGCAGTGAAGAAAGGCGGACGATTAACTATGGCTACACCTTC
TRBV19	TRBJ2-5	NA	NA	CASSNQGGETQYF	TGTGCCAGTAGTAATCAGGGTGGGGAGACCCAGTACTTC
TRBV10-3	TRBJ2-2	NA	TRBD2	CAISEGLAGANTGELFF	TGTGCCATCAGTGAGGGACTAGCGGGTGCTAACACCGGGGAGCTGTTTTTT
TRBV11-1	TRBJ1-2	NA	TRBD1	CASSASTGGSGYTF	TGTGCCAGCAGCGCTTCGACAGGGGGCTCTGGCTACACCTTC
TRBV7-2	TRBJ2-7	NA	TRBD1	CASSLGQGDYEQYF	TGTGCCAGCAGCTTAGGCCAGGGGGACTACGAGCAGTACTTC
TRBV23-1	TRBJ1-1	NA	NA	CASSHAPCRTPGNTEAFF	TGCGCCAGCAGTCACGCGCCTTGCCGGACGCCTGGTAACACTGAAGCTTTCTTT